Each of the 14 T cell receptor beta chains below was sequenced from the same sample in a study of tumor-infiltrating lymphocytes in primary liver carcinoma. Co-extracted RNA and DNA came from approximately 20-30 mg of unsorted bulk tissue. The input was 450 to 500 ng total RNA; TCR beta cDNA was made from it with a constant-region primer. For TCR beta, libraries were produced by three nested multiplex PCR rounds using slightly modified ARM-PCR. The first two PCR rounds used TRBV1-TRBV30 primers with a Cbeta primer, roughly 10 cycles each. TCRdb recomputed calls from the multiplex PCR reads with MiXCR, one row per CDR3 protein. The profile shows more than 70,000 distinct CDR3 sequences, 69% of them singletons. The sample was tumor-adjacent normal liver tissue. These receptors all come from a man in his forties with primary liver carcinoma and hepatitis B virus infection.

As concerns this clonotype: This CDR3 is missing its conserved last phenylalanine or tryptophan, likely due to a read error. V gene TRBV11-3 combines with J gene TRBJ2-1, with TRBD2 matching 8 bases. CDR1 SGHNT and CDR2 YENEEA come from the germline V gene. The CDR3 extends over 15 amino acids. V shed 9 bases, J shed 7 bases, and the junction held 14 bases outside the gene matches. CDR3 nucleotides: TGTGCCAGTAGCGCCGGGACTAGAGAGATAAATGAGCAGTTCCTC. It yields the protein CASSAGTREINEQFL.

Concerning this clonotype itself: The junction shows a germline mismatch at one end, possibly a read error. The CDR3 coding sequence is TGCAACGTTGAGGGTCTAGGGAATGAGCGGTTCTTC. Amino acid sequence: CNVEGLGNERFF. This chain links TRBV29-1 with TRBJ2-1; possible D gene TRBD2, 5 bases. The CDR3 extends over 12 amino acids. Germline values: CDR1 SQVTM, CDR2 ANQGSEA.

This clonotype was observed at least ten times. The chain employs TRBV12-3 or TRBV12-4 and TRBJ2-7; the D is unclear. The CDR3 totals 14 residues. The V end lost 2 bases, the J end lost 13 bases, and 21 bases lay between the germline ends. DNA for the CDR3: TGTGCCAGCAGTTTAACGGCGGAACGTCCTATTCCTTACTTC. Its translation is CASSLTAERPIPYF.

The rearrangement joins TRBV7-9 to TRBJ2-7; 9 nucleotides line up with TRBD1. The CDR3 loop spans 15 amino acids. Trimming at V came to 5 bases and at J to 12 bases, leaving 17 bases not matched to a gene. CDR1 is SEHNR and CDR2 is FQNEAQ in the germline V gene (reference sequence). CDR3 nucleotide sequence: TGTGCCAGCAGCCCTCTGGGACAGGGATTCGGTAGGCTGTACTTC. As protein: CASSPLGQGFGRLYF.

The chain combines TRBV29-1 with TRBJ2-3; 10 positions agree with TRBD2. Per the germline V gene, CDR1 is SQVTM and CDR2 is ANQGSEA. The CDR3 spans 15 residues. The chain's CDR3 is CSIELLAGTIDTQYF. CDR3 DNA sequence: TGCAGTATTGAGCTACTAGCGGGGACCATAGATACGCAGTATTTT.

Details on this clonotype: Compared with germline, one end of the junction differs, possibly owing to a read error. This rearrangement joins TRBV4-3 to TRBJ1-4; a weak D match, TRBD1 (6 bases). The germline CDR1 and CDR2 sequences are LGHNA and YSLEER. The CDR3 is 16 amino acids. CDR3 sequence reads: CASSHVGQPPAEKLFF. DNA for the CDR3: TGCGCCAGTAGCCACGTAGGACAGCCCCCGGCTGAAAAACTGTTTTTT.

Notes on this clonotype: The final CDR3 position lacks the conserved phenylalanine or tryptophan, pointing to a likely read error. The rearrangement uses TRBV28 and TRBJ2-3, with 7 bases matching TRBD1. The CDR3 length is 14 residues. CDR1 and CDR2 from the germline V gene are MDHEN and SYDVKM. The CDR3, as DNA: TGTACCAGCAGTCAAGGACAGGAGTCAGATACGCAGTATCTT. Translated: CTSSQGQESDTQYL.

About this clonotype: This sequence may be a read error, since a much larger clone differs from it by one base. The chain has TRBV6-1 and TRBJ2-1; 9 bases are a match to TRBD2. CDR1 and CDR2 (germline): MNHNS, SASEGT. The CDR3 spans 18 residues. CDR3 region: CASSAVGGGGGIENEQLF. CDR3 DNA: TGTGCCAGCAGTGCCGTAGGGGGCGGGGGGGGAATAGAAAATGAGCAGCTCTTC.

Comments on this clonotype: Germline is not matched at one junction end, which may reflect a read error. The chain is built from TRBV11-1 and TRBJ1-1, with D unresolved. This CDR3 comprises 13 residues. The germline gives CDR1 SGHAT, CDR2 FQDESV (reference sequence). This CDR3 is CARSHGRYTDAFF. The CDR3 bases are TGTGCCAGGAGCCACGGGCGGTACACTGATGCTTTCTTT.

This chain connects TRBV11-2 to TRBJ2-5, with D hard to call. This CDR3 spans 13 amino acids. The V gene's germline CDR1 is SGHAT and CDR2 FQNNGV. The V gene lost 8 bases and the J gene lost 1 base, with 11 bases spanning the gap. The CDR3 DNA reads as TGTGCCAGCGGTTGTAATAGCCAAGAGACCCAGTACTTC. Its translation is CASGCNSQETQYF.

Ten or more counts support this clonotype. J is TRBJ2-7 and V is TRBV6-2 or TRBV6-3; 7 nucleotides align to TRBD1. CDR3 length equals 16 residues. The V gene end was trimmed by 2 bases and the J gene end by 3 bases; junction bases not matched to a gene: 10. Germline V lookup: CDR1 MNHEY, CDR2 SVGEGT. CDR3 sequence reads: CASSYRPTGPYYEQYF. The CDR3 DNA follows: TGTGCCAGCAGTTACCGACCGACAGGGCCCTACTACGAGCAGTACTTC.

This clonotype was counted ten times or more. V and J are TRBV6-5 and TRBJ2-7, with TRBD1 matching 9 bases. Germline-derived CDR1 and CDR2 are MNHEY and SVGAGI. This CDR3 is 14 amino acids long. J was trimmed by 6 bases and V by 7 bases; bases with no gene match: 10. CDR3 bases: TGTGCCAGCACTTCACAGGGGGCGTCGATCGAGCAGTACTTC. This gives the protein CASTSQGASIEQYF.

For this clonotype: The missing conserved phenylalanine or tryptophan at the end of this CDR3 makes a read error likely. It is unclear where the CDR3 begins or ends on the DNA, so no DNA is shown, and the CDR3 is as TCRdb lists it. The gene calls are TRBV7-9 and TRBJ2-1; the DNA was not compared with TRBD1, the D call given in the table. Germline assignment: CDR1 SEHNR and CDR2 FQNEAQ (reference sequence). The CDR3 spans 15 amino acids, including both terminal residues. CDR3 sequence reads: CASSDSLSENNERFS.

This rearrangement joins TRBV11-1 to TRBJ1-6, with D perhaps TRBD1 (5 bases). The V end lost 11 bases, the J end lost 9 bases, and 17 bases lay between the germline ends. This CDR3 contains 13 residues. The germline V gene has CDR1 SGHAT and CDR2 FQDESV (reference sequence). CDR3 in DNA: TGTGCCTGTAGCCGGACACTGGTTTCACCCCTCCACTTT. This sequence encodes CACSRTLVSPLHF.